A single sample gave rise to the 4 T cell receptor beta chains below, sequenced in a study of shared clonotypes between healthy human individuals. Assay: immunoSEQ multiplex PCR; the TCRdb copy retains only in-frame clones and omits some. Among about 460,000 clones, around 77% were seen once, and the ten largest hold around 12%. Sequencing input: PBMCs. The source is a woman in her thirties or forties in good health. Some clones in this sample may be carry-over from other donors' samples.

This chain joins TRBV11-2 and TRBJ2-1; 7 positions match TRBD1. CDR1 is SGHAT, CDR2 FQNNGV, per germline. This CDR3 comprises 14 residues. V shed 1 base and J 7 bases; nucleotides not matched to a gene: 4. CDR3 in DNA: TGTGCCAGCAGCTTAGCCGGGACAGCGAATGAGCAGTTCTTC. It is translated as CASSLAGTANEQFF.

V is TRBV28 and J is TRBJ1-2, with 8 nucleotides matching TRBD1. J was trimmed by 8 bases and V by 5 bases; bases with no gene match: 10. The germline V gene encodes CDR1 MDHEN and CDR2 SYDVKM. The CDR3 totals 14 residues. The CDR3 DNA follows: TGTGCCAGCAGTCCCCGGACAGGGCCCCCAGGCTACACCTTC. It translates to CASSPRTGPPGYTF.

Concerning this clone itself: It differs at one base from a far larger clone, so likely a read error. The chain couples TRBV20-1 to TRBJ2-7; D perhaps matches TRBD1 (6 bases). CDR1 and CDR2 (germline): DFQATT, SNEGSKA (reference sequence). This CDR3 region has 11 residues. The DNA for the CDR3 is TGCAGTGCTGATACAGGGCGCGAGCAGCACTTC. Translation gives CSADTGREQHF.

The gene calls are TRBV30 and TRBJ1-1, with D perhaps TRBD1 (6 bases). V was pared by 0 bases and J by 10 bases, with 15 bases between. Germline loops: CDR1 GTSNPN, CDR2 SVGIG (reference sequence). The CDR3 contains 13 residues. CDR3 region: CAWSVLLEGGAFF. In DNA form, the CDR3 reads TGTGCCTGGAGTGTACTTTTAGAGGGGGGAGCTTTCTTT. The whole variable domain, filled in from reference TRBV30 and TRBJ1-1, reads SQTIHQWPATLVQPVGSPLSLECTVEGTSNPNLYWYRQAAGRGLQLLFYSVGIGQISSEVPQNLSASRPQDRQFILSSKKLLLSDSGFYLCAWSVLLEGGAFFGQGTRLTVV.